Listed below are T cell receptor beta chains from one sample, sequenced in a study of neurological immune-mediated disorders. Each CDR3 protein gets one entry after TCRdb re-called the 5' RACE reads with MiXCR. Of 40,000 or so distinct CDR3 sequences listed, approximately 2.4% are singletons. What was sequenced was PBMCs. These receptors all come from a middle-aged man with multiple sclerosis. Both conserved end residues are part of each CDR3. D genes are given only for firm matches. Clone size is stated in some rows and not others, as once, few, many or a class when expanded.

J gene: TRBJ1-6; clone size: many; V gene: TRBV7-6; D gene: TRBD1; CDR3 protein: CASSLEGDRGYSPLHF; CDR3 DNA: TGTGCCAGCAGCTTAGAGGGGGACAGGGGTTATTCACCCCTCCACTTT
J gene: TRBJ1-6; clone size: many; V gene: TRBV28; D gene: TRBD1; CDR3 protein: CASSLSPAGGFSPLNF; CDR3 DNA: TGTGCCAGCAGTTTAAGCCCGGCAGGGGGCTTCTCACCCCTCAACTTT
J gene: TRBJ2-1; clone size: many; V gene: TRBV5-6; D gene: -; CDR3 protein: CASTWGGPATDEQFF; CDR3 DNA: TGTGCCAGCACCTGGGGGGGGCCCGCTACCGATGAGCAGTTCTTC
J gene: TRBJ1-5; clone size: many; V gene: TRBV12-3/TRBV12-4; D gene: -; CDR3 protein: CASSFSAGGQQPQHF; CDR3 DNA: TGTGCCAGCAGTTTCTCGGCGGGGGGCCAGCAGCCCCAGCATTTT
J gene: TRBJ1-2; clone size: many; V gene: TRBV6-5; D gene: -; CDR3 protein: CASSEGGYDGYTF; CDR3 DNA: TGTGCCAGCAGCGAGGGGGGTTATGATGGCTACACCTTC
J gene: TRBJ2-7; clone size: many; V gene: TRBV7-9; D gene: TRBD2; CDR3 protein: CASSLAGSYEQYF; CDR3 DNA: TGTGCCAGCAGTCTAGCGGGGTCCTACGAGCAGTACTTC
J gene: TRBJ2-3; clone size: many; V gene: TRBV10-2; D gene: TRBD1; CDR3 protein: CASRQGALDTQYF; CDR3 DNA: TGCGCCAGCAGACAGGGGGCTTTAGATACGCAGTATTTT
J gene: TRBJ2-1; clone size: many; V gene: TRBV20-1; D gene: TRBD2; CDR3 protein: CSARGYGAGGRNEQFF; CDR3 DNA: TGCAGTGCTAGAGGGTATGGAGCGGGGGGGCGCAATGAGCAGTTCTTC
J gene: TRBJ2-2; clone size: many; V gene: TRBV20-1; D gene: -; CDR3 protein: CSARGGTARATGELFF; CDR3 DNA: TGCAGTGCTAGAGGGGGCACGGCCAGGGCGACCGGGGAGCTGTTTTTT
J gene: TRBJ1-2; clone size: many; V gene: TRBV7-9; D gene: TRBD1; CDR3 protein: CASSLGQGDGYTF; CDR3 DNA: TGTGCCAGCAGCCTTGGACAGGGGGATGGCTACACCTTC
J gene: TRBJ2-5; clone size: many; V gene: TRBV18; D gene: -; CDR3 protein: CASSRQETQYF; CDR3 DNA: TGTGCCAGCTCACGGCAAGAGACCCAGTACTTC
J gene: TRBJ2-7; clone size: many; V gene: TRBV4-3; D gene: TRBD1; CDR3 protein: CASSQQTGGDSYEQYF; CDR3 DNA: TGCGCCAGCAGCCAACAGACAGGGGGGGACTCCTACGAGCAGTACTTC
J gene: TRBJ1-5; clone size: many; V gene: TRBV12-3/TRBV12-4; D gene: -; CDR3 protein: CASSPSRTNQPQHF; CDR3 DNA: TGTGCCAGCAGTCCTTCACGGACCAATCAGCCCCAGCATTTT
J gene: TRBJ2-2; clone size: many; V gene: TRBV27; D gene: TRBD1; CDR3 protein: CASTWTGANTGELFF; CDR3 DNA: TGTGCCAGCACCTGGACAGGGGCGAACACCGGGGAGCTGTTTTTT
J gene: TRBJ2-3; clone size: -; V gene: TRBV7-6; D gene: TRBD1; CDR3 protein: CASSRDRGTDTQYF; CDR3 DNA: TGTGCCAGCAGCCGGGACAGGGGGACAGATACGCAGTATTTT
J gene: TRBJ2-1; clone size: many; V gene: TRBV18; D gene: TRBD2; CDR3 protein: CASSPLLAGHYNEQFF; CDR3 DNA: TGTGCCAGCTCACCACTACTAGCGGGTCACTACAATGAGCAGTTCTTC
J gene: TRBJ1-5; clone size: many; V gene: TRBV4-1; D gene: -; CDR3 protein: CASSQEWSGVQPQHF; CDR3 DNA: TGCGCCAGCAGCCAAGAGTGGTCAGGGGTTCAGCCCCAGCATTTT
J gene: TRBJ2-1; clone size: many; V gene: TRBV4-1; D gene: TRBD1; CDR3 protein: CASSHLTGGNEQFF; CDR3 DNA: TGCGCCAGCAGCCACTTGACAGGGGGAAATGAGCAGTTCTTC
J gene: TRBJ1-5; clone size: many; V gene: TRBV20-1; D gene: -; CDR3 protein: CSASSGHSNQPQHF; CDR3 DNA: TGCAGTGCTAGTTCAGGACATAGCAATCAGCCCCAGCATTTT
J gene: TRBJ2-2; clone size: many; V gene: TRBV12-3/TRBV12-4; D gene: TRBD2; CDR3 protein: CASTSRGPGGGSGELFF; CDR3 DNA: TGTGCCAGCACCTCCCGCGGTCCCGGGGGGGGGTCCGGGGAGCTGTTTTTT
J gene: TRBJ1-1; clone size: many; V gene: TRBV5-1; D gene: -; CDR3 protein: CASSPWMGDATEAFF; CDR3 DNA: TGCGCCAGCAGCCCCTGGATGGGGGATGCCACTGAAGCTTTCTTT
J gene: TRBJ1-1; clone size: many; V gene: TRBV6-2/TRBV6-3; D gene: -; CDR3 protein: CASSWQDPQNTEAFF; CDR3 DNA: TGTGCCAGCAGTTGGCAGGACCCCCAGAACACTGAAGCTTTCTTT
J gene: TRBJ2-6; clone size: many; V gene: TRBV7-2; D gene: TRBD1; CDR3 protein: CASSLDRVAVLTF; CDR3 DNA: TGTGCCAGCAGCCTCGACAGGGTAGCCGTCCTGACTTTC
J gene: TRBJ2-5; clone size: many; V gene: TRBV7-2; D gene: -; CDR3 protein: CASSSSSTETQYF; CDR3 DNA: TGTGCCAGCAGCTCTTCGTCGACGGAGACCCAGTACTTC
J gene: TRBJ2-1; clone size: many; V gene: TRBV12-3/TRBV12-4; D gene: -; CDR3 protein: CASSLLTFYNEQFF; CDR3 DNA: TGTGCCAGCAGTTTATTGACCTTCTACAATGAGCAGTTCTTC
J gene: TRBJ2-3; clone size: many; V gene: TRBV6-6; D gene: -; CDR3 protein: CASSYSQDTQYF; CDR3 DNA: TGTGCCAGCAGTTACTCGCAAGATACGCAGTATTTT
J gene: TRBJ1-4; clone size: many; V gene: TRBV7-8; D gene: -; CDR3 protein: CASSDPTDINEKLFF; CDR3 DNA: TGTGCCAGCAGCGACCCCACAGATATTAATGAAAAACTGTTTTTT
J gene: TRBJ2-7; clone size: -; V gene: TRBV20-1; D gene: TRBD1; CDR3 protein: CSAPQSTGSEQYF; CDR3 DNA: TGCAGTGCTCCACAATCGACAGGGAGCGAGCAGTACTTC
J gene: TRBJ1-1; clone size: many; V gene: TRBV7-3; D gene: -; CDR3 protein: CASSSGPQGSTEAFF; CDR3 DNA: TGTGCCAGCAGCTCAGGCCCCCAGGGGAGCACTGAAGCTTTCTTT
J gene: TRBJ2-2; clone size: many; V gene: TRBV15; D gene: TRBD1; CDR3 protein: CATSSGQGPGTGELFF; CDR3 DNA: TGTGCCACCAGCAGTGGACAGGGGCCGGGGACCGGGGAGCTGTTTTTT
J gene: TRBJ2-7; clone size: few; V gene: TRBV7-6; D gene: -; CDR3 protein: CASSKRGKGDEQYF; CDR3 DNA: TGTGCCAGCAGCAAAAGGGGAAAGGGGGACGAGCAGTACTTC
J gene: TRBJ2-2; clone size: many; V gene: TRBV20-1; D gene: -; CDR3 protein: CSASPGNTGELFF; CDR3 DNA: TGCAGTGCTAGCCCCGGGAACACCGGGGAGCTGTTTTTT
J gene: TRBJ2-5; clone size: many; V gene: TRBV9; D gene: TRBD2; CDR3 protein: CASSVTSGATGTQYF; CDR3 DNA: TGTGCCAGCAGCGTGACTAGCGGGGCCACGGGGACCCAGTACTTC
J gene: TRBJ1-1; clone size: many; V gene: TRBV7-2; D gene: TRBD1; CDR3 protein: CASSLRQGAGTEAFF; CDR3 DNA: TGTGCCAGCAGCTTAAGACAGGGGGCTGGCACTGAAGCTTTCTTT
J gene: TRBJ1-5; clone size: many; V gene: TRBV13; D gene: -; CDR3 protein: CASSLKEGRGPQHF; CDR3 DNA: TGTGCCAGCAGCTTAAAAGAGGGAAGAGGGCCCCAGCATTTT
J gene: TRBJ2-5; clone size: many; V gene: TRBV7-7; D gene: -; CDR3 protein: CASSFGRGETQYF; CDR3 DNA: TGTGCCAGCAGCTTCGGACGAGGGGAGACCCAGTACTTC
J gene: TRBJ2-7; clone size: many; V gene: TRBV20-1; D gene: -; CDR3 protein: CSASKGGDGYEQYF; CDR3 DNA: TGCAGTGCTAGCAAGGGAGGAGACGGCTACGAGCAGTACTTC
J gene: TRBJ1-1; clone size: many; V gene: TRBV5-1; D gene: TRBD1; CDR3 protein: CASSLALTGSGNTEAFF; CDR3 DNA: TGCGCCAGCAGCTTGGCCTTGACAGGGTCGGGGAACACTGAAGCTTTCTTT
J gene: TRBJ1-1; clone size: many; V gene: TRBV5-1; D gene: TRBD1; CDR3 protein: CASSLRGQGMNTEAFF; CDR3 DNA: TGCGCCAGCAGCTTGAGGGGACAGGGGATGAACACTGAAGCTTTCTTT
J gene: TRBJ2-7; clone size: many; V gene: TRBV6-2/TRBV6-3; D gene: -; CDR3 protein: CASSTPGTYEQYF; CDR3 DNA: TGTGCCAGCAGTACTCCAGGGACCTACGAGCAGTACTTC
J gene: TRBJ2-5; clone size: many; V gene: TRBV5-5; D gene: -; CDR3 protein: CASSLISQGPETQYF; CDR3 DNA: TGTGCCAGCAGCTTGATTTCGCAGGGGCCAGAGACCCAGTACTTC
J gene: TRBJ2-5; clone size: many; V gene: TRBV4-2; D gene: -; CDR3 protein: CASSPKGISQETQYF; CDR3 DNA: TGTGCCAGCAGCCCCAAGGGAATCTCGCAAGAGACCCAGTACTTC
J gene: TRBJ2-3; clone size: medium-sized; V gene: TRBV10-3; D gene: TRBD1; CDR3 protein: CATQDRGVDTQYF; CDR3 DNA: TGTGCCACACAGGACAGGGGAGTAGATACGCAGTATTTT